The entry that follows covers one T cell receptor beta chain sequence. This entry belongs to a study of CD8 T cells in Susac syndrome. CDR3 length: 18 residues. Trimming at V came to 3 bases and at J to 0 bases, leaving 9 bases not matched to a gene. Germline V gives CDR1 MGHRA, CDR2 YSYEKL. Random hexamers were used to reverse transcribe 0.5 to 1 ug of RNA. Amplification of TCR beta CDR3 across 54 Vbeta and 13 Jbeta was performed with immunoSEQ multiplex PCR. TCRdb reanalysed the immunoSEQ multiplex PCR reads using MiXCR and keeps one entry per CDR3 protein. The sample includes 170,000 or so distinct CDR3 sequences, about 93% of them seen just once.

This chain joins TRBV4-1 and TRBJ2-1; 9 positions match TRBD2. The TCR sequence derives from a human donor with multiple sclerosis. Material: CD4+ T cells from PBMCs. The CDR3: CASSHPGIAGASYNEQFF. The CDR3, as DNA: TGCGCCAGCAGCCACCCGGGGATAGCGGGGGCCTCCTACAATGAGCAGTTCTTC.